This entry lists 32 T cell receptor beta chains sequenced from one sample in a study of T cell responses to AZD1222 COVID-19 vaccine. The table came from immunoSEQ multiplex PCR; TCRdb's copy has only in-frame clones and leaves some out. Of fewer than 120,000 clones detected, 70% to 90% appear once; the ten largest clones hold around 3%. The sample was peripheral blood, taken on day 0 of AZD1222 vaccination. Source of these receptors: an adult in good health.

In its sample, this clone was seen a few times. The chain joins TRBV6-6 to TRBJ2-1, with 9 bases that match TRBD2. This CDR3 has 15 residues. Germline V gene data show CDR1 as MNHNY and CDR2 as SVGAGI (reference sequence). J lost 7 bases, V lost 7 bases, and 11 bases had no gene match. The CDR3 loop is CASTISGGGGNEQFF. CDR3 nucleotides: TGTGCCAGCACCATTAGCGGGGGCGGGGGAAATGAGCAGTTCTTC.

The chain has TRBV11-2 and TRBJ2-3; 7 bases align to TRBD1. The CDR3 sequence is 13 residues long. With V trimmed by 3 bases and J by 7 bases, 4 bases remained unmatched. CDR1 SGHAT and CDR2 FQNNGV come from the germline V gene. DNA of the CDR3: TGTGCCAGCAGCTTCACAGGGGCGAATACGCAGTATTTT. Its translation: CASSFTGANTQYF.

The gene calls are TRBV5-1 and TRBJ2-3, with 13 nucleotides matching TRBD2. CDR1 and CDR2 (germline): SGHRS, YFSETQ. This CDR3 comprises 16 residues. V shed 4 bases and J 3 bases; nucleotides not matched to a gene: 5. As DNA, the CDR3 is TGCGCCAGCAGCACCCGACTAGCGGGGGGTACAGATACGCAGTATTTT. It is translated as CASSTRLAGGTDTQYF.

The CDR3 region is CASSPPGRLAGGYEQYF. In nucleotides, the CDR3 is TGTGCCAGCTCACCACCGGGAAGACTAGCGGGAGGGTACGAGCAGTACTTC. The chain links TRBV18 to TRBJ2-7; 14 bases match TRBD2. The V gene's germline CDR1 is KGHSH and CDR2 LQKENI. V was clipped by 0 bases and J by 4 bases; unmatched bases: 5. The CDR3 covers 17 residues.

The gene calls are TRBV15 and TRBJ2-1, with 7 positions matching TRBD2. The CDR3 extends over 17 amino acids. V lost 1 base to trimming and J lost 5 bases; unmatched junction nucleotides: 11. Germline V lookup: CDR1 LNHNV, CDR2 YYDKDF (reference sequence). The CDR3, as DNA: TGTGCCACCAGCAGAGCGGACGGGGGGAGACTACACAATGAGCAGTTCTTC. As protein: CATSRADGGRLHNEQFF.

The chain carries TRBV7-2 and TRBJ1-1; D remains ambiguous. Trimming took off 2 bases at V and 2 bases at J, with 12 bases between the two ends. The CDR3 is 15 amino acids. Germline CDR1 and CDR2: SGHTA and FQGNSA. The CDR3 nucleotides read TGTGCCAGCAGCTTATACCCGGCTGGAAACACTGAAGCTTTCTTT. Amino acid sequence: CASSLYPAGNTEAFF.

This clone showed up just a few times. The genes are TRBV7-2 and TRBJ1-6; D unresolved. The CDR3 consists of 14 residues. V gave up 5 bases and J gave up 6 bases, with 11 bases separating them. Germline V gene sequence: CDR1 SGHTA, CDR2 FQGNSA. The CDR3 nucleotides read TGTGCCAGCAGCACCATAGCCACTAATTCACCCCTCCACTTT. The encoded protein is CASSTIATNSPLHF.

V gene TRBV6-4 combines with J gene TRBJ1-2; tentatively, D is TRBD1 (6 bases). The V gene's germline CDR1 is MRHNA and CDR2 SNTAGT. V gave up 3 bases and J gave up 8 bases, with 16 bases separating them. The CDR3 sequence is 14 residues long. Written as DNA, the CDR3 is TGTGCCAGCAGTGAGAGCTCGGACAGAGTAGGCTACACCTTC. Protein product: CASSESSDRVGYTF.

V and J are TRBV7-2 and TRBJ1-1; D call uncertain. Trimming shortened V by 2 bases and J by 3 bases, and 7 bases separated the two germline ends. In germline, CDR1 is SGHTA, CDR2 FQGNSA. The CDR3 consists of 13 residues. The CDR3 loop is CASSLSEDTEAFF. The CDR3 coding sequence is TGTGCCAGCAGCTTAAGTGAGGACACTGAAGCTTTCTTT. Full variable domain (remainder filled in from reference TRBV7-2 and TRBJ1-1): GAGVSQSPSNKVTEKGKDVELRCDPISGHTALYWYRQSLGQGLEFLIYFQGNSAPDKSGLPSDRFSAERTGGSVSTLTIQRTQQEDSAVYLCASSLSEDTEAFFGQGTRLTVV.

The rearrangement links TRBV9 to TRBJ2-2, with D unclear. V was cut by 2 bases and J by 1 base, with 9 bases left in between. The CDR3 has 15 residues. Germline CDR1 is SGDLS and CDR2 is YYNGEE. CDR3 bases: TGTGCCAGCAGCGTTGGTTCGGTGAACACCGGGGAGCTGTTTTTT. Amino acid sequence: CASSVGSVNTGELFF. Using reference TRBV9 and TRBJ2-2 for the parts outside the CDR3, the full variable domain is DSGVTQTPKHLITATGQRVTLRCSPRSGDLSVYWYQQSLDQGLQFLIQYYNGEERAKGNILERFSAQQFPDLHSELNLSSLELGDSALYFCASSVGSVNTGELFFGEGSRLTVL.

The gene calls are TRBV9 and TRBJ2-1, with TRBD2 identical over 14 bases. CDR1 is SGDLS, CDR2 YYNGEE, per germline. The junction had 9 bases not matched to a gene; V was cut back by 4 bases and J by 0 bases. The CDR3 sequence is 19 residues long. The CDR3 nucleotides read TGTGCCAGCAGCCCTACGGGACTAGCGGGGGAAGGCTCCTACAATGAGCAGTTCTTC. Its translation is CASSPTGLAGEGSYNEQFF. The full variable domain, rest sourced from reference TRBV9 and TRBJ2-1, is DSGVTQTPKHLITATGQRVTLRCSPRSGDLSVYWYQQSLDQGLQFLIQYYNGEERAKGNILERFSAQQFPDLHSELNLSSLELGDSALYFCASSPTGLAGEGSYNEQFFGPGTRLTVL.

The rearrangement links TRBV7-3 to TRBJ2-3; D assignment may be TRBD1 or TRBD2 (6 bases each). Trimming removed 1 base at V and 2 bases at J, with 10 bases between. The CDR3 extends over 15 amino acids. The germline V gene has CDR1 SGHTA and CDR2 FQGTGA. The CDR3 DNA reads TGTGCCAGCAGCTTAAGGGGGGCCCCCACAGATACGCAGTATTTT. Amino acids: CASSLRGAPTDTQYF.

The table lists this clone with a count of one. This chain joins TRBV5-1 and TRBJ2-3; unclear D gene. This CDR3 has 14 residues. The germline V gene has CDR1 SGHRS and CDR2 YFSETQ. V lost 3 bases and J 0 bases, leaving 8 bases between the germline ends. The CDR3 bases are TGCGCCAGCAGCTCCACTGACAGCACAGATACGCAGTATTTT. The encoded protein is CASSSTDSTDTQYF.

The V call is TRBV19, the J call TRBJ1-1; D is perhaps TRBD1 (6 bases). Germline assignment: CDR1 LNHDA and CDR2 SQIVND (reference sequence). This CDR3 has 13 residues. Trimming took off 10 bases at V and 1 base at J, with 13 bases between the two ends. CDR3 loop: CATSPGQNTEAFF. The CDR3 DNA reads as TGTGCCACGTCGCCGGGACAGAACACTGAAGCTTTCTTT.

The chain couples TRBV7-2 to TRBJ1-2; TRBD1 is a possible D gene (5 bases). CDR1 is SGHTA and CDR2 is FQGNSA in the germline V gene. V shed 1 base and J shed 8 bases, with 14 bases lying between them. The CDR3 contains 14 residues. Here the CDR3 reads CASSLDGGTRGYTF. The CDR3 DNA reads as TGTGCCAGCAGCTTAGATGGGGGGACTAGGGGCTACACCTTC.

The chain has TRBV6-2 or TRBV6-3 and TRBJ1-2; TRBD1 aligns across 7 bases. Trimming took 4 bases from V and 4 from J; bases not matched to a gene: 12. Germline CDR1 MNHEY, CDR2 SVGEGT. The CDR3 is 16 residues long. CDR3 in amino acids: CASSSNTGAIRYGYTF. In DNA, the CDR3 is TGTGCCAGCAGTTCCAACACAGGGGCGATCCGCTATGGCTACACCTTC.

This chain links TRBV27 with TRBJ2-1; D gene ambiguous. Germline assignment: CDR1 MNHEY and CDR2 SMNVEV (reference sequence). The V gene lost 2 bases and the J gene lost 9 bases, with 11 bases spanning the gap. The CDR3 loop spans 13 amino acids. CDR3 region: CASSLTLIGEQFF. In DNA form, the CDR3 reads TGTGCCAGCAGTTTAACTCTCATAGGTGAGCAGTTCTTC.

This clone was seen a single time. The chain is built from TRBV28 and TRBJ1-2, with D unresolved. V was clipped by 2 bases and J by 2 bases, with 9 bases between them. CDR3 length equals 14 residues. From germline, CDR1 is MDHEN and CDR2 SYDVKM. CDR3 DNA sequence: TGTGCCAGCAGTTTACAGGCAGGCAACTATGGCTACACCTTC. Residues: CASSLQAGNYGYTF.

This rearrangement joins TRBV7-6 to TRBJ2-2; 9 bases align to TRBD1. J was trimmed by 4 bases and V by 4 bases; bases with no gene match: 7. The CDR3 is made up of 16 amino acids. CDR1 is SGHVS and CDR2 is FNYEAQ in the germline V gene. CDR3 DNA: TGTGCCAGCAGCTCCTCCGCGACAGGGGGCACCGGGGAGCTGTTTTTT. This translates into CASSSSATGGTGELFF. The full variable domain, in which reference TRBV7-6 and TRBJ2-2 provide the parts outside the CDR3, is GAGVSQSPRYKVTKRGQDVALRCDPISGHVSLYWYRQALGQGPEFLTYFNYEAQQDKSGLPNDRFSAERPEGSISTLTIQRTEQRDSAMYRCASSSSATGGTGELFFGEGSRLTVL.

This clone was observed a handful of times. The chain couples TRBV3-1 (or the pseudogene TRBV3-2) to TRBJ1-5; 7 bases map to TRBD1. V gave up 6 bases and J gave up 7 bases; unmatched junction bases: 3. This CDR3 is built from 12 residues. Per germline, CDR1 LGHDT and CDR2 YNNKEL (reference sequence). CDR3 loop: CASSRGRQPQHF. CDR3 DNA sequence: TGTGCCAGCAGTAGGGGGCGACAGCCCCAGCATTTT.

The V call is TRBV24-1, the J call TRBJ2-5; either TRBD1 or TRBD2 may supply D (5 bases each). The CDR3 has 16 residues. Trimming took off 5 bases at V and 5 bases at J, with 20 bases between the two ends. Germline V gives CDR1 KGHDR, CDR2 SFDVKD. CDR3 DNA: TGTGCCACCAGTGCCTCGAAATTGGGGGTGAGGGAGACCCAGTACTTC. Its translation is CATSASKLGVRETQYF.

This clone was picked up one time. The chain uses TRBV3-1 (or the pseudogene TRBV3-2) and TRBJ1-1; D not certain. Germline V gene sequence: CDR1 LGHDT, CDR2 YNNKEL (reference sequence). V was shortened by 4 bases and J by 0 bases, with 6 bases between the two germline ends. This CDR3 contains 13 residues. The CDR3 bases are TGTGCCAGCAGCCCCCGGATGAACACTGAAGCTTTCTTT. Translating it yields CASSPRMNTEAFF.

The J gene is TRBJ2-2, the V gene TRBV4-3; D unclear. This CDR3 region has 14 residues. Trimming shortened V by 2 bases and J by 2 bases, and 6 bases separated the two germline ends. CDR1 is LGHNA, CDR2 YSLEER, per germline. The CDR3 DNA is TGCGCCAGCAGCCAATTACTAAACACCGGGGAGCTGTTTTTT. Its translation is CASSQLLNTGELFF.

The J gene is TRBJ1-5, the V gene TRBV27, with D possibly TRBD1 on 5 matching bases. V was cut by 5 bases and J by 0 bases, with 11 bases left in between. Per germline, CDR1 MNHEY and CDR2 SMNVEV (reference sequence). The CDR3 spans 15 residues. CDR3 DNA: TGTGCCAGCAGTCCAAACAGGTATAGCAATCAGCCCCAGCATTTT. The encoded protein is CASSPNRYSNQPQHF.

The chain carries TRBV28 and TRBJ2-2; no clear D. Germline CDR1 is MDHEN and CDR2 is SYDVKM. This CDR3 is built from 14 residues. V was cut by 8 bases and J by 4 bases, with 14 bases left in between. This CDR3 is CASVRFVSTGELFF. CDR3 nucleotides: TGTGCCAGCGTGAGGTTTGTGAGCACCGGGGAGCTGTTTTTT.

This chain links TRBV15 with TRBJ1-6; 9 bases agree with TRBD1. The germline V gene encodes CDR1 LNHNV and CDR2 YYDKDF (reference sequence). The CDR3 contains 20 residues. V shed 4 bases and J 0 bases; nucleotides not matched to a gene: 13. CDR3 region: CATSIRRDRVDSSYNSPLHF. CDR3 nucleotide sequence: TGTGCCACCAGCATCAGACGGGACAGGGTTGATAGCTCCTATAATTCACCCCTCCACTTT. The variable domain in full, with the rest retrieved from reference TRBV15 and TRBJ1-6, is DAMVIQNPRYQVTQFGKPVTLSCSQTLNHNVMYWYQQKSSQAPKLLFHYYDKDFNNEADTPDNFQSRRPNTSFCFLDIRSPGLGDTAMYLCATSIRRDRVDSSYNSPLHFGNGTRLTVT.

V usage is TRBV2 and J usage is TRBJ1-4, with D tentatively TRBD1 (5 bases). V was clipped by 7 bases and J by 3 bases, with 15 bases between them. This CDR3 is built from 15 residues. Per germline, CDR1 SNHLY and CDR2 FYNNEI. The CDR3 protein is CASNPLGVANEKLFF. The CDR3 DNA follows: TGTGCCAGCAACCCTCTGGGGGTGGCTAATGAAAAACTGTTTTTT.

This sequence joins TRBV5-8 and TRBJ1-4; a possible D gene is TRBD1 (5 bases). The CDR3 is made up of 16 amino acids. The V gene's germline CDR1 is SGHTS and CDR2 YDEGEE. The germline V and J ends were trimmed by 0 bases and 5 bases, with 14 bases remaining between them. The CDR3 here is CASSLGETGLNEKLFF. CDR3 nucleotides: TGTGCCAGCAGCTTGGGTGAAACAGGCTTAAATGAAAAACTGTTTTTT.

The chain employs TRBV5-1 and TRBJ2-5; D is unclear. V was cut by 0 bases and J by 4 bases, with 7 bases left in between. Germline V gene lookup returns CDR1 SGHRS and CDR2 YFSETQ. The CDR3 totals 13 residues. The CDR3 sequence: CASSLVSRETQYF. As DNA, the CDR3 is TGCGCCAGCAGCTTGGTGTCGCGAGAGACCCAGTACTTC.

This clone has only one observation. This CDR3 is CASSLRTAQVNNQPQHF. The CDR3, as DNA: TGTGCCAGCAGTCTCAGGACAGCACAGGTGAACAATCAGCCCCAGCATTTT. The V call is TRBV28, the J call TRBJ1-5; D perhaps matches TRBD1 (6 bases). The V and J ends lost 5 bases and 3 bases respectively, with 20 bases between them. The CDR3 totals 17 residues. Germline V gene lookup returns CDR1 MDHEN and CDR2 SYDVKM.

The J gene is TRBJ1-1, the V gene TRBV19; D is ambiguous. Germline values: CDR1 LNHDA, CDR2 SQIVND (reference sequence). The V end was cut by 3 bases, the J end by 4 bases, with 9 bases between. There are 13 residues in the CDR3. The CDR3 DNA reads as TGTGCCAGTAGTATTCGGACGGCCACTGAAGCTTTCTTT. This gives the protein CASSIRTATEAFF.

The chain joins TRBV6-5 to TRBJ1-2; D call uncertain. The CDR3 has 14 amino acids. Trimming took off 5 bases at V and 3 bases at J, with 13 bases between the two ends. The germline V gene encodes CDR1 MNHEY and CDR2 SVGAGI. The CDR3 spells CASSRGPSHYGYTF. The CDR3 coding sequence is TGTGCCAGCAGTAGAGGACCATCCCACTATGGCTACACCTTC.